A selection of T cell receptor beta chains follows, all from one sample in a study of technical replicates of blood from a few donors. Only in-frame clones appear in the TCRdb table, and some are missing; sequencing was by immunoSEQ multiplex PCR. The table lists roughly 79,000 clones, roughly four fifths of them singletons. The specimen was PBMCs. These TCRs come from a human donor in good health. Some clones in this sample may be carry-over from other donors' samples. The CDR3 runs from the conserved cysteine through the conserved F or W. The D gene is left open where the match is weak. Clone size is stated in some rows and not others, as once, few, many or a class when expanded.

v_gene,abundance,d_gene,j_gene,CDR3aa,CDR3nt
TRBV12-5,NA,TRBD1,TRBJ1-6,CASGFRQGGLTPPPYNSPLHF,TGTGCTAGTGGTTTCAGACAGGGGGGACTAACACCACCCCCTTATAATTCACCCCTCCACTTT
TRBV9,NA,TRBD2,TRBJ2-7,CASSPTSGGFTYEQYF,TGTGCCAGCAGCCCAACTAGCGGGGGATTTACCTACGAGCAGTACTTC
TRBV6-1,NA,TRBD1,TRBJ1-3,CASRYTGDSGNTIYF,TGTGCCAGCAGGTATACAGGGGACTCTGGAAACACCATATATTTT
TRBV6-1,few,TRBD1,TRBJ2-6,CATGRTGDGANVLTF,TGTGCCACCGGGAGGACAGGGGATGGGGCCAACGTCCTGACTTTC
TRBV19,NA,TRBD1,TRBJ1-4,CASNAGTAGEKLFF,TGTGCCAGTAACGCCGGGACAGCGGGTGAAAAACTGTTTTTT
TRBV5-6,few,TRBD2,TRBJ2-7,CASSLQRGYSYEQYF,TGTGCCAGCAGCTTGCAGCGGGGCTACTCCTACGAGCAGTACTTC
TRBV5-6,few,NA,TRBJ1-1,CASSVLSGEAFF,TGTGCCAGCAGCGTCTTATCAGGGGAAGCTTTCTTT
TRBV11-2,NA,NA,TRBJ1-5,CASSLGQGNNQPQHF,TGTGCCAGCAGCTTAGGGCAGGGGAACAATCAGCCCCAGCATTTT
TRBV5-4,NA,NA,TRBJ2-7,CASSLDQGSYEQYF,TGTGCCAGCAGCTTGGACCAGGGGTCCTACGAGCAGTACTTC
TRBV18,NA,TRBD2,TRBJ2-5,CASSPLGTKRETQYF,TGTGCCAGCTCGCCACTGGGGACTAAGCGGGAGACCCAGTACTTC
TRBV29-1,NA,TRBD1,TRBJ1-1,CSVEGDSFNTEAFF,TGCAGCGTTGAAGGGGACAGCTTTAACACTGAAGCTTTCTTT
TRBV5-6,NA,TRBD2,TRBJ2-2,CASSLSEASGGVYVGELFF,TGTGCCAGCAGCTTATCTGAGGCTAGCGGGGGGGTCTATGTCGGGGAGCTGTTTTTT
TRBV7-6,NA,TRBD1,TRBJ2-7,CASSLAGTATYEQYF,TGTGCCAGCAGCTTAGCCGGGACAGCTACCTACGAGCAGTACTTC
TRBV18,NA,TRBD1,TRBJ2-3,CASSEQGATDTQYF,TGTGCCAGCTCGGAACAGGGGGCGACAGATACGCAGTATTTT
TRBV6-6,NA,NA,TRBJ2-3,CACGLGSTDTQYF,TGTGCCTGTGGACTTGGTAGCACAGATACGCAGTATTTT
TRBV7-9,NA,NA,TRBJ1-1,CASTQRGGTEAFF,TGTGCCAGCACCCAGAGAGGGGGCACTGAAGCTTTCTTT
TRBV4-3,NA,TRBD1,TRBJ1-2,CASSQVLVGTAFLGYTF,TGCGCCAGCAGCCAAGTTCTGGTTGGGACAGCTTTTTTGGGCTACACCTTC
TRBV19,few,TRBD1,TRBJ1-1,CASRQGATEAFF,TGTGCCAGTAGACAGGGGGCAACTGAAGCTTTCTTT
TRBV4-3,NA,NA,TRBJ1-1,CASSQDTGNTEAFF,TGCGCCAGCAGCCAAGATACGGGGAACACTGAAGCTTTCTTT
TRBV19,NA,NA,TRBJ1-6,CASSIRADYNSPLHF,TGTGCCAGTAGTATCAGGGCAGATTATAATTCACCCCTCCACTTT
TRBV14,NA,NA,TRBJ2-5,CASSRFVGTFQETQYF,TGTGCCAGCAGCCGATTTGTGGGGACATTCCAAGAGACCCAGTACTTC
TRBV2,NA,NA,TRBJ2-4,CASSEGRDSGFPGKNIQYF,TGTGCCAGCAGTGAGGGCAGGGACTCCGGTTTTCCCGGAAAAAACATTCAGTACTTC
TRBV7-2,few,NA,TRBJ2-7,CASSAVRGYEQYF,TGTGCCAGCAGCGCCGTGCGGGGCTACGAGCAGTACTTC